This T cell receptor beta chain was sequenced in a study of T cells after yellow fever vaccination. Study-wide results and limits: Boosting was followed by the reappearance of most primary-vaccination clones (around 96% CD4, 85% to 90% CD8).

In TCRdb, the 5' RACE reads were re-called with MiXCR into one record per CDR3 protein. This sample has fewer than 400,000 distinct CDR3 sequences; roughly 6.2% occur once, and the top ten carry approximately 15%. This CDR3 spans 12 amino acids. The V gene's germline CDR1 is DFQATT and CDR2 SNEGSKA (reference sequence). V dropped 8 bases and J dropped 5 bases, with 14 bases sitting between them. This clonotype has a handful of counts. No antigen is known for it. This clonotype was sampled from a man aged 25-45 years who received the YFV17D yellow fever vaccine. The chain links TRBV20-1 to TRBJ2-3; D not resolved. The sequencing used PBMCs, collected 5 days after the yellow fever booster vaccination. CDR3 bases: TGCAGTTATCCTATCGGGCTAGATACGCAGTATTTT. This encodes CSYPIGLDTQYF.